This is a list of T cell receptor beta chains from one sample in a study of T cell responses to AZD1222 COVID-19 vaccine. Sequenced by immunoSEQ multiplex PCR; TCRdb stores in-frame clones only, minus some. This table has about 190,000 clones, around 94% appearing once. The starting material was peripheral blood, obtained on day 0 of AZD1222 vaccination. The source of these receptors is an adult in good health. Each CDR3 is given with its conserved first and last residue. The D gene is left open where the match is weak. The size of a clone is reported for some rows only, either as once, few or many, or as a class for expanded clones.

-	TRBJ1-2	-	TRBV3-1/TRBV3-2	CASSPNLQGTYGYTF	TGTGCCAGCAGCCCCAATCTCCAGGGAACCTATGGCTACACCTTC
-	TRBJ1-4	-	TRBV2	CASSELDVGEKLFF	TGTGCCAGCAGTGAGTTGGATGTCGGCGAAAAACTGTTTTTT
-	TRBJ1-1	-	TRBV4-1	CASRLQQGNTEAFF	TGCGCCAGCAGACTACAACAGGGGAACACTGAAGCTTTCTTT
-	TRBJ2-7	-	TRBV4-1	CASSQVSGRDYEQYF	TGCGCCAGCAGCCAAGTTAGCGGCAGGGACTACGAGCAGTACTTC
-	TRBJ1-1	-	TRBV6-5	CASREAGHRDEAFF	TGTGCCAGCAGAGAGGCGGGTCACAGGGATGAAGCTTTCTTT
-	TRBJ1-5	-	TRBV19	CASSIVGTGQPQHF	TGTGCCAGTAGTATAGTAGGGACCGGCCAGCCCCAGCATTTT
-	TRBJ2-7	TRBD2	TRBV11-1	CASRRTSNHEQYF	TGTGCCAGCAGGCGGACTAGCAACCACGAGCAGTACTTC
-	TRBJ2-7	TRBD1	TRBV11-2	CASSLGDSIYEQYF	TGTGCCAGCAGCTTAGGGGACAGTATCTACGAGCAGTACTTC
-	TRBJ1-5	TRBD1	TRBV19	CASRGGTGHNQPQHF	TGTGCCAGTAGGGGGGGGACAGGTCACAATCAGCCCCAGCATTTT
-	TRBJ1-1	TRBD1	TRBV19	CASSPNRGPGTEAFF	TGTGCCAGTAGTCCCAACAGGGGGCCGGGCACTGAAGCTTTCTTT
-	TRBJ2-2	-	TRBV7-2	CASSSGRQNTGELFF	TGTGCCAGCAGCTCGGGACGGCAGAACACCGGGGAGCTGTTTTTT
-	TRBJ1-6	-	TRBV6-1	CASSEGGLGGSPLHF	TGTGCCAGCAGTGAAGGAGGGCTCGGGGGTTCACCCCTCCACTTT
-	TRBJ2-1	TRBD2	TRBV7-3	CASSGTTLSEQFF	TGTGCCAGCAGCGGGACTACCCTCAGCGAGCAGTTCTTC
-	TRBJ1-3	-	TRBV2	CASSDRGFGSGNTIYF	TGTGCCAGCAGTGATAGGGGGTTTGGCAGCGGAAACACCATATATTTT
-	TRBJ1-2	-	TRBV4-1	CASSQVISEGYGYTF	TGCGCCAGCAGCCAAGTCATCTCAGAGGGCTATGGCTACACCTTC
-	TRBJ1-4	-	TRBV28	CAIASGYQEKLFF	TGTGCCATCGCCTCAGGGTACCAAGAAAAACTGTTTTTT
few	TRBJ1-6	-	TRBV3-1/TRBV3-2	CASSHGASSYNSPLHF	TGTGCCAGCAGCCACGGGGCTTCGTCCTACAATTCACCCCTCCACTTT
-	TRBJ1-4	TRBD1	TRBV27	CASSLGGGNIEKLFF	TGTGCCAGCAGTTTAGGAGGGGGCAACATTGAAAAACTGTTTTTT